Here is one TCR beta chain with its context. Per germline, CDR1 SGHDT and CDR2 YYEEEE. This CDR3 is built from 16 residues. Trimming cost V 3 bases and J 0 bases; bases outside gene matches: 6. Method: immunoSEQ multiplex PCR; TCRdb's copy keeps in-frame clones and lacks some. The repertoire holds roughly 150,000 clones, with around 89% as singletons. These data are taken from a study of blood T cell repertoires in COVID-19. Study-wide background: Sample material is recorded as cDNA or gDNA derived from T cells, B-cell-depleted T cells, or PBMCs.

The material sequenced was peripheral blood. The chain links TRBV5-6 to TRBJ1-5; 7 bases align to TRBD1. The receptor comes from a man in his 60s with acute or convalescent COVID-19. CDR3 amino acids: CASSSLRGNSNQPQHF. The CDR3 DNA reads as TGTGCCAGCAGCTCCCTCAGGGGGAATAGCAATCAGCCCCAGCATTTT.